These T cell receptor beta chains were read from a single sample in a study of blood T cells in healthy people across ages. TCRdb independently ran MiXCR on the 5' RACE reads; one entry per CDR3 protein. The sample lists approximately 1,000,000 distinct CDR3 sequences, under 45% seen once, with approximately 20% in the top ten. Sample: blood. The receptors were sampled from a woman in her sixties in good health. The CDR3 runs from the conserved cysteine through the conserved F or W. The order of the fields is clone size, D gene, CDR3 length, V gene, J gene, CDR3 DNA, CDR3 protein. D genes are given only for firm matches. Only part of the rows carry a size: once, few, many, or a class if the clone is expanded.

-,TRBD1,11,TRBV20-1,TRBJ2-7,TGCAGTGCCGCAGGGGGCTACGAGCAGTACTTC,CSAAGGYEQYF
-,-,14,TRBV10-3,TRBJ2-3,TGTGTCGTCAGTGATCCAGGACTCACAGATACGCAGTATTTT,CVVSDPGLTDTQYF
few,-,16,TRBV2,TRBJ2-6,TGTGCCAGCAGTGGCCGGAGTGCGGCGGGGGCCAACGTCCTGACTTTC,CASSGRSAAGANVLTF
-,-,13,TRBV2,TRBJ2-5,TGTGCCAGCAGTGAAGCGTCTCCGGGGACCCAGTACTTC,CASSEASPGTQYF
-,-,14,TRBV18,TRBJ1-5,TGTGCCGGCTCAATGACCGGGGTCTCTCAGCCCCAGCATTTT,CAGSMTGVSQPQHF
-,TRBD2,12,TRBV27,TRBJ2-7,TGTGCCACCCAGGGACTAGCTGGGTTGCAGTACTTC,CATQGLAGLQYF
once,TRBD2,17,TRBV20-1,TRBJ2-3,TGCAGTGCTAGAGGACTAGCGGGAGTCGCTAGCACAGATACGCAGTATTTT,CSARGLAGVASTDTQYF
-,TRBD1,14,TRBV6-5,TRBJ2-5,TGTGCCAGCAGGGACAGGGGGCGACAAGAGACCCAGTACTTC,CASRDRGRQETQYF
once,-,15,TRBV12-3/TRBV12-4,TRBJ1-6,TGTGCCGGCAGTTTAAGTCGGGGAAATAATTCACCCCTCCACTTT,CAGSLSRGNNSPLHF
many,-,11,TRBV20-1,TRBJ2-1,TGCAGTGCTGGGACGGCCAATGAGCAGTTCTTC,CSAGTANEQFF
-,-,15,TRBV2,TRBJ2-2,TGTGCCAGCAACCCACGGGACACCGAAACCGGGGAGCTGTTTTTT,CASNPRDTETGELFF
-,TRBD2,15,TRBV14,TRBJ2-1,TGTGCCAACAGCCTTAGGACTAGCGTCCGAAGGGAGCAGTTCTTC,CANSLRTSVRREQFF
-,-,12,TRBV12-3/TRBV12-4,TRBJ2-1,TGTGCCAGCAGCACAGGGACTGATGAGCAGTTCTTC,CASSTGTDEQFF
-,TRBD1,15,TRBV29-1,TRBJ1-6,TGCAGCGAGGCCCAACCCGGGACAGGGAATTCACCCCTCCACTTT,CSEAQPGTGNSPLHF
few,TRBD1,14,TRBV29-1,TRBJ1-2,TGCAGCGTTGGATGGGCAGGGGGCGAGTATGGCTACACCTTC,CSVGWAGGEYGYTF
many,-,14,TRBV12-3/TRBV12-4,TRBJ2-5,TGTGCCAGCAGTTTAGAGGGGACTGAAGAGACCCAGTACTTC,CASSLEGTEETQYF
once,-,14,TRBV7-8,TRBJ2-1,TGTGCCAGCAGCTTAGCAATTAGTAGCGATGAGCAGTTCTTC,CASSLAISSDEQFF
many,TRBD1,13,TRBV7-8,TRBJ1-2,TGTGCCAGCAGCTTCGGGACAGGGCGAGGCTACACCTTC,CASSFGTGRGYTF
few,TRBD1,15,TRBV29-1,TRBJ2-2,TGCAGCGTTGAATTGAGTCAGGGGGCAACCGGGGAGCTGTTTTTT,CSVELSQGATGELFF
-,-,18,TRBV28,TRBJ2-6,TGTGCCAGTTCCAAGGGGACCAGGGCCCAATCTGGGGCCAACGTCCTGACTTTC,CASSKGTRAQSGANVLTF
-,-,17,TRBV21-1,TRBJ2-7,TGTGCCAGCAGCAAATTTGCGAGCCCTAATTACTACAATGAGCAGTACTTC,CASSKFASPNYYNEQYF
many,-,12,TRBV27,TRBJ1-1,TGTGCCAGCAGTTCTGGGAACACTGAAGCTTTCTTT,CASSSGNTEAFF
-,TRBD2,15,TRBV3-1,TRBJ2-5,TGTGCCAGCAGCCATACGGCGGGAGACCGAGAGACCCAGTACTTC,CASSHTAGDRETQYF
-,-,15,TRBV4-1,TRBJ2-7,TGCGCCAGCAGCCCCTCCGACGGGGGTGCCTACGAGCAGTACTTC,CASSPSDGGAYEQYF
many,TRBD2,15,TRBV29-1,TRBJ2-7,TGCAGCGTTGTCCCACTCGGGAGGAGTACCTACGAGCAGTACTTC,CSVVPLGRSTYEQYF
few,-,13,TRBV29-1,TRBJ2-1,TGCAGCGTTCATAGCGCTTCCTACAATGAGCAGTTCTTC,CSVHSASYNEQFF
few,TRBD2,16,TRBV7-9,TRBJ2-7,TGTGCCAGCAGCTTAGACGGACTAGCGGGAGTAACCGAGCAGTACTTC,CASSLDGLAGVTEQYF